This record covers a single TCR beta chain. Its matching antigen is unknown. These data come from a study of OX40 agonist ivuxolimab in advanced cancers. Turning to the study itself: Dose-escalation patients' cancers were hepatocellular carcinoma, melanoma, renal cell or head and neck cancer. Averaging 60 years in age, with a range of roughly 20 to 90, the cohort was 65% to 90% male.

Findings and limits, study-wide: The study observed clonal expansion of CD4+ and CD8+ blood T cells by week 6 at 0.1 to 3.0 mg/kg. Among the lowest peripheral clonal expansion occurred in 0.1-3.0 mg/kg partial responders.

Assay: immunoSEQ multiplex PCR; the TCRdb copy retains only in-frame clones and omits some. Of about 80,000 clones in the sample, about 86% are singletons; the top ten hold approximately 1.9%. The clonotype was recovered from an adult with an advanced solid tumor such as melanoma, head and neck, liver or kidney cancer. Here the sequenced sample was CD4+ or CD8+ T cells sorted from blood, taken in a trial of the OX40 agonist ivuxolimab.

DNA of the CDR3: TGTGCCAGCAGGCAGGGACTGGCCTCCTACGAGCAGTACTTC. Translated, it gives CASRQGLASYEQYF. The V and J genes are TRBV5-4 and TRBJ2-7, with a possible D match to TRBD2 (6 bases). CDR1 and CDR2 (germline): SGHNT, YYREEE (reference sequence). The germline V and J ends were trimmed by 5 bases and 0 bases, with 12 bases remaining between them. The CDR3 is 14 residues long.